This paragraph covers one T cell receptor beta chain sequence. Its antigen is not identified. In the library, individual cDNA molecules carried attached unique molecular identifiers. TCRdb called the 5' RACE reads again in MiXCR, with one record for every CDR3 protein. The sample has 86,000 or so distinct CDR3 sequences, roughly an eighth seen once. The sample comes from a study of early T cells in non-severe SARS-CoV-2 infection. Study-level information: Sequencing used unsorted whole-blood bulk RNA, so chains lack pairing.

Findings and limits, study-wide: Matching results from VDJdb favored anti-spike CD8 responses, leaving private and CD4 specificities undetected.

This CDR3 region has 15 residues. V lost 4 bases to trimming and J lost 4 bases, with 17 bases between them. CDR1 is SNHLY, CDR2 FYNNEI, per germline. The chain recombines TRBV2 with TRBJ2-7, with D maybe TRBD2 (6 bases). This sequence was found in an adult who was a healthcare worker with PCR-confirmed SARS-CoV-2 infection or an uninfected control (not recorded which). The sequenced material came from whole blood. The CDR3, as DNA: TGTGCCAGCAGTGGGCTAGCGTTTACGGGGTACGAGCAGTACTTC. This translates into CASSGLAFTGYEQYF.